Listed below are T cell receptor beta chains from one sample, sequenced in a study of spatial heterogeneity in lung cancer. TCRdb reanalysed the 5' RACE reads using MiXCR and keeps one entry per CDR3 protein. The table lists about 11,000 distinct CDR3 sequences, roughly 3.7% of them singletons. The sample consisted of normal lung tissue next to the tumor, taken at surgery. Every receptor here comes from a male donor with early-stage non-small cell lung cancer. The CDR3 runs from the conserved cysteine through the conserved F or W. A D gene is named only where the DNA matches it firmly. Clone size is not always given. Where it is, it says once, few, many or a class for expanded clones.

d_call j_call clone_size v_call cdr3_nt cdr3_aa
NA TRBJ1-1 many TRBV7-9 TGTGCCAGCAGCTTAGGTGTCGGCATGAACACTGAAGCTTTCTTT CASSLGVGMNTEAFF
NA TRBJ1-2 many TRBV28 TGTGCCAGCAGTTCCCCCGCCGAGTCCTATGGCTACACCTTC CASSSPAESYGYTF
NA TRBJ2-1 many TRBV12-3/TRBV12-4 TGTGCCAGTCAGGGGGGGGCTAGCGTCGGCGATGAGCAGTTCTTC CASQGGASVGDEQFF
NA TRBJ2-1 many TRBV18 TGTGCCAGCACGCTGTACGGTAGCGGAGCCGTTTACAATGAGCAGTTCTTC CASTLYGSGAVYNEQFF
NA TRBJ2-4 NA TRBV2 TGTGCCAACAGGGGACTGTCGGCCAAAAACATTCAGTACTTC CANRGLSAKNIQYF
NA TRBJ1-1 medium-sized TRBV20-1 TGCAGTGCTTACCCAGCGGAGGGCGCGAGCACTGAAGCTTTCTTT CSAYPAEGASTEAFF
NA TRBJ2-1 medium-sized TRBV28 TGTGCCAGCAGTGTAGGGCGACAGTTAATCGGGCAGTTCTTC CASSVGRQLIGQFF
NA TRBJ1-1 medium-sized TRBV12-3/TRBV12-4 TGTGCCAGCAGTTTAAGTGGTGCAGGGTTTACTGAAGCTTTCTTT CASSLSGAGFTEAFF
TRBD2 TRBJ2-1 many TRBV29-1 TGCAGCGTTGAATTGACTAGCGGAGTATACAATGAGCAGTTCTTC CSVELTSGVYNEQFF
NA TRBJ1-5 many TRBV20-1 TGCAGTGCTAGGAAAAGCCTTAATCAGCCCCAGCATTTT CSARKSLNQPQHF
NA TRBJ1-2 many TRBV27 TGTGCCAGCAGTTCCCAAGGGGGATTAGCTAACTATGGCTACACCTTC CASSSQGGLANYGYTF
NA TRBJ2-3 many TRBV7-3 TGTGCCAGCAGCTTAAACGGGGGCGGTGGTACAGATACGCAGTATTTT CASSLNGGGGTDTQYF
NA TRBJ1-1 many TRBV7-9 TGTGCCAGCAGCCCACTACTGACGGTTGAAGCTTTCTTT CASSPLLTVEAFF
NA TRBJ2-4 many TRBV11-2 TGTGCCAGCAGCAGTCTCGAGCGACTCAAAAACATTCAGTACTTC CASSSLERLKNIQYF
TRBD2 TRBJ2-3 medium-sized TRBV28 TGTGCCAGCAGTTTAGTACGGACTAGCGGCACAGATACGCAGTATTTT CASSLVRTSGTDTQYF
TRBD1 TRBJ2-6 many TRBV9 TGTGCCAGCAGCGAGACAGGGGGCCTAGAGAGCTCTGGGGCCAACGTCCTGACTTTC CASSETGGLESSGANVLTF
NA TRBJ1-5 medium-sized TRBV7-2 TGTGCCAGCAGCCAGGGATCCCTAGCGGGTCAGCCCCAGCATTTT CASSQGSLAGQPQHF
NA TRBJ1-6 medium-sized TRBV11-2 TGTGCCAGCAGCTCCAATGACCGTCCCCTCCACTTT CASSSNDRPLHF
NA TRBJ2-2 medium-sized TRBV11-2 TGTGCCAGCAGCTACTCGAACACGAACACCGGGGAGCTGTTTTTT CASSYSNTNTGELFF
NA TRBJ1-3 NA TRBV12-3/TRBV12-4 TGTGCCAGCAGTCCCTGGCCGGGGGCTGGAAACACCATATATTTT CASSPWPGAGNTIYF
NA TRBJ1-6 many TRBV28 TGTGCCAGCAGTTTATTTTCGGCAGGGAGCTCCTATAATTCACCCCTCCACTTT CASSLFSAGSSYNSPLHF
NA TRBJ1-1 medium-sized TRBV5-4 TGTGCCAGCAGCTTGGGGAGGACTGAAGCTTTCTTT CASSLGRTEAFF
NA TRBJ2-1 many TRBV5-1 TGCGCCAGCAGCTCGGGCCGGGGTGGGACGTCCTACAATGAGCAGTTCTTC CASSSGRGGTSYNEQFF
NA TRBJ2-3 medium-sized TRBV5-5 TGTGCCAGCCCAGCACCTTCAGCTAGCACAGATACGCAGTATTTT CASPAPSASTDTQYF
NA TRBJ2-3 many TRBV6-5 TGTGCCAGCAGGGAGTCCCTGCGCGATACGCAGTATTTT CASRESLRDTQYF
NA TRBJ1-2 many TRBV28 TGTGCCAGCAGGGACGGGAGAAACTATGGCTACACCTTC CASRDGRNYGYTF
TRBD1 TRBJ2-2 many TRBV12-3/TRBV12-4 TGTGCCAGCAGTTTTTGGACAGGGGTTACAAACACCGGGGAGCTGTTTTTT CASSFWTGVTNTGELFF